This record looks at one T cell receptor (beta chain) sequence and its context. The antigen this receptor binds is unknown. There are no base qualities to consult, and no much larger clone falls within one base. The sample belongs to a study of CD8+ T cells in alopecia areata (dated by TCRdb to 2016 to 2018). Study-wide context: High-throughput TCRbeta sequencing was used to examine T cell clonal expansion in alopecia areata in both the C3H/HeJ mouse model and human patients. Scalp clonality was compared across normal scalp (n=4), patchy alopecia areata scalp (n=8), and alopecia totalis/universalis scalp (n=8). TCRbeta CDR3 regions were amplified by immunoSEQ multiplex PCR with 35 Vbeta forward and 13 Jbeta reverse primers. Human TCRbeta sequencing covered scalp tissue and sorted CD4+ and CD8+ peripheral blood T cells from patchy and totalis/universalis alopecia areata patients and healthy controls. RNA was obtained with the PAXgene miRNA kit for fixed scalp, the miRNeasy kit for PBMCs, and the RNeasy kit for mouse skin. Findings and caveats that apply to the study as a whole: Compared with normal scalp, lesional scalp, particularly in alopecia totalis/universalis, had higher clonality and more expanded CD8+ clones, which suggests antigenic drive. Compared with mice, TCR sequences shared between patients were less clear, possibly partly because of HLA diversity across the patient population. Scalp TCR repertoire analysis is complicated because resident alphabeta T cells in normal human skin are also sequenced, whereas mouse skin is dominated by gammadelta T cells.

The protocol used for the library was the immunoSEQ multiplex PCR assay. To provide template for TCR sequencing, every sample had RNA extracted and reverse transcribed into cDNA. First-strand cDNA was synthesized using SuperScript III with a 2:1 mix of oligo-dT and random hexamers. A synthetic immune receptor repertoire was used to measure amplification bias, and any remaining bias was corrected computationally. For the original study's pipeline: Raw reads were preprocessed for error removal, and CDR3 was defined according to IMGT conventions as running from the conserved cysteine to phenylalanine. Clonality was computed as 1 minus the Shannon entropy, with the entropy normalized by log2 of the number of productive unique TCRs. Whether each scalp clone was CD4 or CD8 was inferred by checking scalp TCRbeta sequences against the CD4 and CD8 repertoires from sorted blood. TCRdb took over this immuneACCESS table, retaining in-frame rearrangements with V and J assigned. Such tables are incomplete; in checked studies, under half of the missing clones stem from an unresolved V gene, and the remainder is unexplained. Clone size and V and J calls were adopted from that table, with D and trimming inferred from the DNA. The sample table contains some 160,000 clones; only one count was recorded for less than 75% of them. The ten top clones hold about 40% of the sample.

Trimming at the junction amounts to 0 bases on V and 6 bases on J, and the germline ends lie 12 bases apart. Inclusive of the bounding cysteine and phenylalanine, the CDR3 is 15 residues long. Kept here is only the CDR3 DNA, which spans 45 bases and is read in frame from base 1. The germline V gene specifies SGHDT as CDR1 and YYEEEE as CDR2. After PBMCs were isolated by density centrifugation and stained for CD3, CD4 and CD8, a FACSAria was used to sort CD4+ and CD8+ T cells. Scalp biopsies and blood samples were obtained from unaffected controls. Input material: CD8+ T cells sorted from blood. The sequence was obtained from a human donor in good health. The chain is encoded by TRBV5-6 joined to TRBJ2-2; TRBD1 is a weak D gene call, 5 bases matching. The sequenced DNA is TGTGCCAGCAGCTTGGGGCAGGGCGAAGCCGGGGAGCTGTTTTTT. Protein translation: CASSLGQGEAGELFF.